This paragraph covers one T cell receptor beta chain sequence. Antigen: not known. 13 Jbeta primers and 60 Vbeta primers were used for the PCR. Method: immunoSEQ multiplex PCR; TCRdb's copy keeps in-frame clones and lacks some. The table has around 94,000 clones, over 65% seen once. These data come from a study of cytomegalovirus exposure and HLA in healthy donors. Germline loops: CDR1 MNHNS, CDR2 SASEGT. This CDR3 region has 11 residues. Trimming took 3 bases from V and 10 from J, leaving 7 bases between them. Overall study findings and caveats: Later on, an analysis found that several of the most significant clusters appeared to be linked to common viral pathogens, which included parvovirus B19.

The TCR sequence derives from a woman between 35 and 50 years old in good health and CMV-seropositive. The sequencing sample was made of PBMCs. This chain links TRBV6-1 with TRBJ2-4, with D perhaps matching TRBD2 (5 bases). CDR3 loop: CASSDRDIQYF. The CDR3 DNA sequence: TGTGCCAGCAGTGACCGGGATATTCAGTACTTC.